The next 11 T cell receptor beta chains were all read from a single sample in a study of blood T cell repertoires in COVID-19. Sequencing used immunoSEQ multiplex PCR; TCRdb keeps in-frame clones, though not all of them. The sample lists fewer than 350,000 clones; around 90% were seen once. Sequenced sample: PBMCs or T cells enriched from blood (not recorded which). The receptors derive from a man aged 60 to 75 who had recovered from COVID-19.

This clone was picked up one time. The chain carries TRBV19 and TRBJ2-2; D is perhaps TRBD1 (6 bases). Trimming took 1 base from V and 7 from J, leaving 16 bases between them. This CDR3 is 16 amino acids long. Germline V lookup: CDR1 LNHDA, CDR2 SQIVND (reference sequence). Written as DNA, the CDR3 is TGTGCCAGTAGTATAGCCCAGGCAGGGGCGGGCGGGGAGCTGTTTTTT. Its translation is CASSIAQAGAGGELFF.

This chain uses TRBV13 with TRBJ1-2, with D unresolved. In germline, CDR1 is PRHDT, CDR2 FYEKMQ (reference sequence). The CDR3 runs 13 residues. With 8 bases removed from V and 8 bases from J, the gap between germline ends came to 18 bases. CDR3 loop: CASGERQARGYTF. CDR3 coding DNA: TGTGCCAGCGGCGAACGACAAGCCCGAGGCTACACCTTC.

The rearrangement joins TRBV5-1 to TRBJ2-7; 14 bases align to TRBD2. V trimming: 4 bases; J trimming: 2 bases; junction bases outside the gene matches: 5. Germline V CDR1 and CDR2: SGHRS, YFSETQ. The CDR3 runs to 16 residues. The CDR3 sequence: CASSLATSGRAYEQYF. For the CDR3, the DNA is TGCGCCAGCAGCCTGGCGACTAGCGGGAGGGCCTACGAGCAGTACTTC.

The CDR3 DNA is TGTGCCAGCAGCACCTACCGACAGGGGGTATCCTCTGGGGCCAACGTCCTGACTTTC. It codes for CASSTYRQGVSSGANVLTF. The V call is TRBV6-2 or TRBV6-3, the J call TRBJ2-6, with 9 bases identical to TRBD1. V was clipped by 6 bases and J by 0 bases; unmatched bases: 12. The germline CDR1 and CDR2 sequences are MNHEY and SVGEGT. There are 19 residues in the CDR3.

The chain employs TRBV10-1 and TRBJ1-5; D is undetermined. The CDR3 totals 12 residues. From germline, CDR1 is WNHNN and CDR2 SYGVQD (reference sequence). V lost 5 bases to trimming and J lost 7 bases, with 9 bases between them. The CDR3 nucleotides read TGCGCCAGCAGTAAGGGAGGGCAGCCCCAGCATTTT. As protein: CASSKGGQPQHF.

V usage is TRBV7-8 and J usage is TRBJ1-5; 7 nucleotides agree with TRBD1. Trimming at V came to 3 bases and at J to 5 bases, leaving 4 bases not matched to a gene. Looked up from germline, CDR1 is SGHVS and CDR2 is FQNEAQ. CDR3 length: 14 amino acids. The CDR3 region is CASSFDRVYQPQHF. In nucleotides, the CDR3 is TGTGCCAGCAGCTTCGACAGGGTTTATCAGCCCCAGCATTTT.

The chain recombines TRBV11-2 with TRBJ1-3, with a weak D call TRBD1 (6 bases). The germline V gene has CDR1 SGHAT and CDR2 FQNNGV. The CDR3 length is 17 residues. V lost 1 base and J lost 0, with 13 bases in between. The CDR3 DNA follows: TGTGCCAGCAGCTTAGGACGACAGGTTTACTCTGGAAACACCATATATTTT. This gives the protein CASSLGRQVYSGNTIYF.

V is TRBV6-5 and J is TRBJ2-7; 9 nucleotides match TRBD1. In germline, CDR1 is MNHEY, CDR2 SVGAGI. The length of the CDR3 is 15 residues. The V and J ends lost 5 bases and 3 bases, in that order; junction bases with no gene match: 8. The CDR3 DNA follows: TGTGCCAGCAGTCCCGGGACAGGGATATTCTACGAGCAGTACTTC. This translates into CASSPGTGIFYEQYF.

The V call is TRBV19, the J call TRBJ2-7; the match to TRBD1 covers 9 bases. The germline V gene encodes CDR1 LNHDA and CDR2 SQIVND (reference sequence). J gave up 0 bases and V 2 bases, and 5 bases lay outside the gene matches. The CDR3 totals 16 residues. The CDR3: CASSILHRGLSYEQYF. CDR3 nucleotides: TGTGCCAGTAGTATACTCCACAGGGGGCTCTCCTACGAGCAGTACTTC.

The chain couples TRBV10-3 to TRBJ2-3; D perhaps matches TRBD2 (5 bases). Germline-derived CDR1 and CDR2 are ENHRY and SYGVKD. The length of the CDR3 is 14 residues. Trimming took off 11 bases at V and 2 bases at J, with 17 bases between the two ends. The CDR3 spells CASKYRDLTDTQYF. CDR3 bases: TGTGCCTCAAAATACCGGGATCTCACAGATACGCAGTATTTT.

This clone was detected once. This sequence joins TRBV11-2 and TRBJ1-2; D is perhaps TRBD1 (5 bases). V shed 1 base and J shed 9 bases, with 9 bases lying between them. Germline V gene lookup returns CDR1 SGHAT and CDR2 FQNNGV. CDR3 length: 12 amino acids. The CDR3 bases are TGTGCCAGCAGCTTAGCCGGGGGTAGCTACACCTTC. Amino acid sequence: CASSLAGGSYTF.